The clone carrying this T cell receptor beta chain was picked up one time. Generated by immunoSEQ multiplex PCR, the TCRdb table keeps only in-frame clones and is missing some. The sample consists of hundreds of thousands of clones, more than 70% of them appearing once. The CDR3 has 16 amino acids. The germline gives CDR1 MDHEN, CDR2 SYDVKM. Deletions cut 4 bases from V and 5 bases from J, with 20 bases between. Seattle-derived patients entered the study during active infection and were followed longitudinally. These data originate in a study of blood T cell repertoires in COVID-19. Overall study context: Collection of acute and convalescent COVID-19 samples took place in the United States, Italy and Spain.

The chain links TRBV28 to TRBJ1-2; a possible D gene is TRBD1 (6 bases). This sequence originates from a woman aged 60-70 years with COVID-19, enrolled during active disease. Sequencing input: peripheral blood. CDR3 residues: CASSSKLKQGRYGYTF. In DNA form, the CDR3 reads TGTGCCAGCAGTTCCAAACTCAAACAGGGAAGATATGGCTACACCTTC.